This section outlines one TCR beta chain sequence together with its context. Antigen: not known. TCRdb derives one entry per CDR3 protein from the 5' RACE reads, leaving out DNA. This repertoire includes about 550,000 distinct CDR3 sequences. The CDR3 has 18 residues. CDR1 SGDLS and CDR2 YYNGEE come from the germline V gene. This sample is part of a study of T cells expressing NK-cell markers. Study information: The TCR beta repertoires originated in sorted CD3+CD56+NKG2C+, CD3+CD56+NKG2C- and CD3+CD56-NKG2C+ T cells. HCMV serostatus: seven of eight sequenced donors positive, one negative.

Study observations and caveats: Whether expanded NKG2C-expressing T cell clones recognize HCMV is unknown. Leadership of the CD3+CD56-NKG2C+ fraction also belonged to these clonotypes in several donors.

The source is a man younger than 35 in good health. This rearrangement joins TRBV9 to TRBJ2-2; TCRdb's assignment of TRBD2 cannot be checked, as there is no DNA. The sequenced material came from blood T cells: a sorted CD56 or NKG2C T cell subset, CD4+ or CD8+ T cells, or bulk PBMC T cells (not recorded which). The CDR3 reads CASSVAITSGRRTGELFF.